Listed below are T cell receptor beta chains from one sample, sequenced in a study of T cells after yellow fever vaccination. Each CDR3 protein is one row after TCRdb ran MiXCR on the 5' RACE reads. This table holds 300,000 or so distinct CDR3 sequences, about an eighth found once. This material consisted of CD4+ T cells sorted from PBMCs, taken 45 days after the yellow fever booster vaccination. These TCRs come from a man younger than 45 who received the YFV17D yellow fever vaccine. Each CDR3 is given with its conserved first and last residue. The D gene is left open where the match is weak. Clone size is shown for a subset of rows, as once, few, many or a class of expanded clone.

clone size,D gene,V gene,J gene,CDR3 DNA,CDR3 protein
few,NA,TRBV20-1,TRBJ2-1,TGCAGTGCTAGAGAGACGGGGCAGGGGTTATACAATGAGCAGTTCTTC,CSARETGQGLYNEQFF
few,TRBD2,TRBV20-1,TRBJ2-1,TGCAGTGCTAGTACTCCTACTAGCGGGAGCAATAATGAGCAGTTCTTC,CSASTPTSGSNNEQFF
NA,TRBD1,TRBV7-2,TRBJ2-1,TGTGCCAGCAGCTTAGAGGGACAGTCAGAGCAGTTCTTC,CASSLEGQSEQFF
NA,NA,TRBV20-1,TRBJ2-1,TGCAGTGCTAGAGATGGCGGAATACCTACCTACAATGAGCAGTTCTTC,CSARDGGIPTYNEQFF
few,NA,TRBV7-2,TRBJ2-3,TGTGCCAGCAGCATACAACAGGGTCTGACAGATACGCAGTATTTT,CASSIQQGLTDTQYF
NA,TRBD2,TRBV12-3/TRBV12-4,TRBJ2-1,TGTGCCAGCAGACCCGGGGACTACCACAATGAGCAGTTCTTC,CASRPGDYHNEQFF
many,TRBD1,TRBV20-1,TRBJ1-6,TGCAGTGCTTACCCGGGACAGGGGGACTCACCCCTCCACTTT,CSAYPGQGDSPLHF
few,NA,TRBV6-5,TRBJ2-1,TGTGCCAGCAGTCTACGCGGAGGACAGTACTCAATTAAGTACAATGAGCAGTTCTTC,CASSLRGGQYSIKYNEQFF
NA,TRBD1,TRBV7-2,TRBJ1-1,TGTGCCAGCAGTTTGGACAGGGATGCTGAAGCTTTCTTT,CASSLDRDAEAFF
few,TRBD1,TRBV12-3/TRBV12-4,TRBJ2-3,TGTGCCAGCAGTGAACGACAGGGGGATACGCAGTATTTT,CASSERQGDTQYF
NA,NA,TRBV12-3/TRBV12-4,TRBJ2-3,TGTGCCAGCAGTTTGGCCGCGGACACAGATACGCAGTATTTT,CASSLAADTDTQYF
NA,TRBD1,TRBV5-1,TRBJ2-7,TGCGCCAGCAGCTTGGCACCGGACAGGGCCTACGAGCAGTACTTC,CASSLAPDRAYEQYF
few,NA,TRBV7-9,TRBJ2-3,TGTGCCAGCAGCGCGAGAGACAGGTACACAGATACGCAGTATTTT,CASSARDRYTDTQYF
NA,TRBD2,TRBV10-3,TRBJ2-7,TGTGCCATCAGTAACGGACTAGCGGGAGGTCAAACAAGTTCCTACGAGCAGTACTTC,CAISNGLAGGQTSSYEQYF
NA,TRBD1,TRBV6-5,TRBJ1-2,TGTGCCAAGATCCCGGGACAGGGCTTCTATGGCTACACCTTC,CAKIPGQGFYGYTF
many,NA,TRBV20-1,TRBJ2-1,TGCAGTCCCCTGGGGCGGAATGCCTACAATGAGCAGTTCTTC,CSPLGRNAYNEQFF
few,NA,TRBV6-2/TRBV6-3,TRBJ1-2,TGTGCCAGTAGGACTCTTCACTATGGCTACACCTTC,CASRTLHYGYTF
few,TRBD2,TRBV20-1,TRBJ2-7,TGCAGTGCTAGTCCGACTAGCGGGAGCTACGAGCAGTACTTC,CSASPTSGSYEQYF
NA,TRBD2,TRBV5-1,TRBJ2-1,TGCGCCAGCAGCTTAAGGGAACCGGCTAGCGGGGGTGAGCAGTTCTTC,CASSLREPASGGEQFF
few,NA,TRBV6-2/TRBV6-3,TRBJ2-1,TGTGCCAGCAGAGGGGCTGCCTGGGGAGAGCAGTTCTTC,CASRGAAWGEQFF
few,NA,TRBV6-1,TRBJ2-5,TGTGCCAGCAGTACACCTAGGGACACCGGGCAAGAGACCCAGTACTTC,CASSTPRDTGQETQYF
NA,NA,TRBV7-8,TRBJ1-5,TGTGCCAGCAGCTGGGGGGGCAATCAGCCCCAGCATTTT,CASSWGGNQPQHF